Following are 8 T cell receptor beta chains from one sample sequenced in a study of type 1 and type 2 diabetes patients. Amplification started from genomic DNA. Amplification of the beta chain CDR3 used 30 forward and 13 reverse multiplex primers. MiXCR, run by TCRdb on the multiplex PCR reads, gives a single entry per CDR3 protein. The profile shows fewer than 300,000 distinct CDR3 sequences, around 47% of them singletons. The specimen was peripheral blood mononuclear cells (PBMCs). These receptors were obtained from a man aged 18 to 29 with type 2 diabetes.

The chain combines TRBV6-5 with TRBJ2-7; D is uncertain. The germline V and J ends were trimmed by 5 bases and 5 bases, with 16 bases remaining between them. From germline, CDR1 is MNHEY and CDR2 SVGAGI. The CDR3 is 14 residues long. CDR3 residues: CASSTAPRSDEQYF. CDR3 nucleotide sequence: TGTGCCAGCAGTACGGCCCCAAGGAGCGACGAGCAGTACTTC.

The chain has TRBV19 and TRBJ1-1; TRBD1 agrees at 11 bases. CDR1 and CDR2 (germline): LNHDA, SQIVND (reference sequence). Losses at the gene ends were 5 bases for V and 6 bases for J; bases not matched to a gene: 8. This CDR3 has 15 amino acids. The CDR3, as DNA: TGTGCCAGTAGTCCGAGGACAGGGGGCGCCCCTGAAGCTTTCTTT. It translates to CASSPRTGGAPEAFF.

The V call is TRBV29-1, the J call TRBJ2-7, with D hard to call. V was shortened by 4 bases and J by 5 bases, with 12 bases between the two germline ends. This CDR3 spans 12 amino acids. Germline V CDR1 and CDR2: SQVTM, ANQGSEA. The CDR3 DNA sequence: TGCAGCGTTGTAGGCTTACAGAACGAGCAGTACTTC. It is translated as CSVVGLQNEQYF.

This clonotype was seen repeatedly, ten times or more. The J gene is TRBJ1-4, the V gene TRBV2; D may be TRBD1 (5 bases). V lost 2 bases, J lost 8 bases, and 12 bases lay in between. Germline lookup yields CDR1 SNHLY and CDR2 FYNNEI. The CDR3 has 14 residues. The CDR3 here is CASSERRVGEKLFF. The CDR3, as DNA: TGTGCCAGCAGTGAACGCAGGGTCGGAGAAAAACTGTTTTTT.

The J gene is TRBJ2-1, the V gene TRBV7-3; D perhaps matches TRBD1 (5 bases). The germline V gene has CDR1 SGHTA and CDR2 FQGTGA. The CDR3 has 13 residues. The ends were cut back, 1 base at V and 10 bases at J, with 11 bases in the middle. The CDR3 protein is CASSLSDSREQFF. CDR3 DNA: TGTGCCAGCAGCTTAAGCGACAGCCGCGAGCAGTTCTTC. Full variable domain (rest looked up from reference TRBV7-3 and TRBJ2-1): GAGVSQTPSNKVTEKGKYVELRCDPISGHTALYWYRQSLGQGPEFLIYFQGTGAADDSGLPNDRFFAVRPEGSVSTLKIQRTERGDSAVYLCASSLSDSREQFFGPGTRLTVL.

The V and J genes are TRBV7-8 and TRBJ2-3, with TRBD1 matching over 7 bases. CDR3 size: 14 residues. V lost 5 bases to trimming and J lost 1 base; unmatched junction nucleotides: 3. CDR1 and CDR2 from the germline V gene are SGHVS and FQNEAQ. CDR3 sequence (DNA): TGTGCCAGCAGCATTGACAGGGGCACAGATACGCAGTATTTT. Amino acid sequence: CASSIDRGTDTQYF.

The genes are TRBV27 and TRBJ2-3, with D tentatively TRBD1 or TRBD2 (5 bases each). Germline V CDR1 and CDR2: MNHEY, SMNVEV (reference sequence). The CDR3 sequence is 16 residues long. With 4 bases removed from V and 6 bases from J, the gap between germline ends came to 20 bases. The CDR3 coding sequence is TGTGCCAGCAGTTCGACTCGGGACCCACCGTGGGATACGCAGTATTTT. Protein product: CASSSTRDPPWDTQYF.

The V gene is TRBV12-5, the J gene TRBJ2-3; the D is unclear. The CDR3 totals 15 residues. V was trimmed by 3 bases and J by 0 bases, leaving 10 bases between them. Germline V gives CDR1 LGHNT, CDR2 FRNRAP. This CDR3 is CASGLGGISTDTQYF. As DNA, the CDR3 is TGTGCTAGTGGTTTAGGCGGAATTAGCACAGATACGCAGTATTTT.